Listed here are 22 T cell receptor beta chains from one sample, sequenced in a study of cytomegalovirus exposure and HLA in healthy donors. PCR was performed using 60 Vbeta and 13 Jbeta primers. Sequencing was performed with immunoSEQ multiplex PCR; in TCRdb, only in-frame clones are kept and a portion is missing. The repertoire holds 150,000 to 200,000 clones, with roughly 80% as singletons. Sequences were obtained from PBMCs. The source of these receptors is a girl aged 2-10 years in good health and CMV-seropositive.

This chain joins TRBV28 and TRBJ2-5; no clear D gene. CDR3 length: 16 amino acids. Germline CDR1 reads MDHEN; CDR2 reads SYDVKM. V gave up 2 bases and J gave up 3 bases, with 16 bases separating them. The CDR3 spells CASSLGAGSLKETQYF. In DNA, the CDR3 is TGTGCCAGCAGTTTAGGTGCAGGATCCCTAAAAGAGACCCAGTACTTC.

The sample holds one count of this clone. The chain recombines TRBV10-1 with TRBJ1-1; 7 nucleotides line up with TRBD1. V was clipped by 5 bases and J by 4 bases; unmatched bases: 4. CDR1 WNHNN and CDR2 SYGVQD come from the germline V gene (reference sequence). The CDR3 has 13 residues. CDR3: CASSRQGPTEAFF. The CDR3 DNA follows: TGCGCCAGCAGTAGACAGGGACCCACTGAAGCTTTCTTT.

The chain joins TRBV6-1 to TRBJ2-6; 9 nucleotides line up with TRBD1. The CDR3 totals 16 residues. Germline loops: CDR1 MNHNS, CDR2 SASEGT. The junction had 3 bases not matched to a gene; V was cut back by 4 bases and J by 2 bases. The DNA of the CDR3 is TGTGCCAGCAGTGGACAGGGGGGGACTGGGGCCAACGTCCTGACTTTC. Translated: CASSGQGGTGANVLTF.

The chain's CDR3 is CASSFGGTSGSYNEQFF. The CDR3 region has the DNA TGTGCCAGCAGCTTCGGAGGCACTAGCGGATCCTACAATGAGCAGTTCTTC. The chain links TRBV5-4 to TRBJ2-1; 8 bases match TRBD2. The CDR3 spans 17 residues. V was clipped by 2 bases and J by 1 base; unmatched bases: 8. Germline CDR1 reads SGHNT; CDR2 reads YYREEE (reference sequence).

CDR3 sequence: CASRALMVNTEAFF. In DNA form, the CDR3 reads TGTGCCAGCAGAGCCTTGATGGTGAACACTGAAGCTTTCTTT. The chain employs TRBV2 and TRBJ1-1; D is ambiguous. Germline CDR1 SNHLY, CDR2 FYNNEI. The CDR3 length is 14 residues. V was shortened by 6 bases and J by 0 bases, with 11 bases between the two germline ends. Together with reference TRBV2 and TRBJ1-1, the CDR3 gives the full variable domain: EPEVTQTPSHQVTQMGQEVILRCVPISNHLYFYWYRQILGQKVEFLVSFYNNEISEKSEIFDDQFSVERPDGSNFTLKIRSTKLEDSAMYFCASRALMVNTEAFFGQGTRLTVV.

The V and J genes are TRBV29-1 and TRBJ1-1; no clear D. The CDR3 has 13 amino acids. CDR1 and CDR2 (germline): SQVTM, ANQGSEA. Trimming cost V 3 bases and J 2 bases, with 10 bases left between them. Written as DNA, the CDR3 is TGCAGCGTTGACGGGATCGTAAACACTGAAGCTTTCTTT. Its protein is CSVDGIVNTEAFF.

The chain uses TRBV5-1 and TRBJ2-3; 7 bases align to TRBD1. CDR3 length: 14 residues. Trimming cost V 2 bases and J 4 bases; bases outside gene matches: 4. The germline V gene encodes CDR1 SGHRS and CDR2 YFSETQ. The CDR3 coding sequence is TGCGCCAGCAGCTTCGGACAGGAGGCAGATACGCAGTATTTT. Encoded protein: CASSFGQEADTQYF. Combining the CDR3 with reference TRBV5-1 and TRBJ2-3 gives the whole variable domain KAGVTQTPRYLIKTRGQQVTLSCSPISGHRSVSWYQQTPGQGLQFLFEYFSETQRNKGNFPGRFSGRQFSNSRSEMNVSTLELGDSALYLCASSFGQEADTQYFGPGTRLTVL.

The CDR3 loop reads CASSFGGLNQPQHF. The CDR3 DNA reads as TGTGCCAGCAGTTTTGGGGGACTCAATCAGCCCCAGCATTTT. V is TRBV28 and J is TRBJ1-5; TRBD1 is a possible D gene (5 bases). Germline V CDR1 and CDR2: MDHEN, SYDVKM. The CDR3 consists of 14 residues. The V and J ends lost 3 bases and 3 bases respectively, with 9 bases between them.

The V gene is TRBV5-1, the J gene TRBJ1-4, with D possibly matching TRBD1 (5 bases). V was clipped by 3 bases and J by 4 bases, with 10 bases between them. This CDR3 contains 14 residues. Germline V gene data show CDR1 as SGHRS and CDR2 as YFSETQ. The CDR3: CASSWGGDNEKLFF. CDR3 DNA: TGCGCCAGCAGCTGGGGGGGTGATAATGAAAAACTGTTTTTT.

This clone came up once. The J gene is TRBJ1-4, the V gene TRBV9, with a tentative D call TRBD1 (6 bases). The CDR3 is made up of 16 amino acids. V was pared by 3 bases and J by 2 bases, with 14 bases between. Germline loops: CDR1 SGDLS, CDR2 YYNGEE. In nucleotides, the CDR3 is TGTGCCAGCAGCGCCGAGCATGGGGGCACTAATGAAAAACTGTTTTTT. This gives the protein CASSAEHGGTNEKLFF.

This chain uses TRBV10-3 with TRBJ1-2, with D hard to call. Germline assignment: CDR1 ENHRY and CDR2 SYGVKD. The CDR3 extends over 14 amino acids. Trimming removed 4 bases at V and 0 bases at J, with 9 bases between. CDR3 DNA sequence: TGTGCCATCAGTGCTACGGAGCCTAACTATGGCTACACCTTC. Translated, it gives CAISATEPNYGYTF.

V gene TRBV10-1 combines with J gene TRBJ2-1; TRBD2 matches at 7 bases. This CDR3 spans 16 amino acids. CDR1 WNHNN and CDR2 SYGVQD come from the germline V gene (reference sequence). V dropped 4 bases and J dropped 4; count of bases not matched to a gene: 10. The CDR3 nucleotides read TGCGCCAGCAGTGGGGAGGGAGGGCCTCGATACAATGAGCAGTTCTTC. Translation gives CASSGEGGPRYNEQFF.

The chain is built from TRBV5-1 and TRBJ2-7, with 7 bases lining up with TRBD1. The germline CDR1 and CDR2 sequences are SGHRS and YFSETQ. V dropped 7 bases and J dropped 5; count of bases not matched to a gene: 9. This CDR3 comprises 13 residues. CDR3: CASRQGSGNEQYF. The CDR3 coding sequence is TGCGCCAGCCGACAGGGAAGTGGTAACGAGCAGTACTTC.

The J gene is TRBJ1-5, the V gene TRBV5-6; TRBD1 matches at 7 bases. Germline CDR1 SGHDT, CDR2 YYEEEE. The CDR3 has 15 residues. Losses at the gene ends were 0 bases for V and 7 bases for J; bases not matched to a gene: 7. CDR3 coding DNA: TGTGCCAGCAGCTTGGGCGAACAGGGGCCCCAGCCCCAGCATTTT. As protein: CASSLGEQGPQPQHF. The entire variable domain, with the rest obtained from reference TRBV5-6 and TRBJ1-5, is as follows: DAGVTQSPTHLIKTRGQQVTLRCSPKSGHDTVSWYQQALGQGPQFIFQYYEEEERQRGNFPDRFSGHQFPNYSSELNVNALLLGDSALYLCASSLGEQGPQPQHFGDGTRLSIL.

The chain is built from TRBV29-1 and TRBJ2-5, with 10 bases fitting TRBD1. The CDR3 has 12 residues. Germline V CDR1 and CDR2: SQVTM, ANQGSEA. J gave up 2 bases and V 7 bases, and 1 base lay outside the gene matches. The CDR3 DNA follows: TGCAGCGCGGACAGGGGGCAAGAGACCCAGTACTTC. Its translation is CSADRGQETQYF. The complete variable domain, with remaining parts taken from reference TRBV29-1 and TRBJ2-5, reads SAVISQKPSRDICQRGTSLTIQCQVDSQVTMMFWYRQQPGQSLTLIATANQGSEATYESGFVIDKFPISRPNLTFSTLTVSNMSPEDSSIYLCSADRGQETQYFGPGTRLLVL.

This chain uses TRBV6-6 with TRBJ1-5; D unclear. Germline CDR1 MNHNY, CDR2 SVGAGI (reference sequence). The CDR3 spans 16 residues. V was shortened by 0 bases and J by 4 bases, with 13 bases between the two germline ends. The CDR3 sequence: CASSYSMIGGNQPQHF. The CDR3 nucleotides read TGTGCCAGCAGTTACTCGATGATCGGCGGGAATCAGCCCCAGCATTTT.

The chain is built from TRBV9 and TRBJ1-1, with D perhaps matching TRBD1 (5 bases). From germline, CDR1 is SGDLS and CDR2 YYNGEE. V was clipped by 4 bases and J by 3 bases, with 10 bases between them. The CDR3 sequence is 13 residues long. In nucleotides, the CDR3 is TGTGCCAGCAGCAAACAGGTGGACACTGAAGCTTTCTTT. Protein product: CASSKQVDTEAFF.

Only a few counts were recorded for this clone. V and J are TRBV6-6 and TRBJ1-3; D possibly corresponds to TRBD1 (5 bases). Per germline, CDR1 MNHNY and CDR2 SVGAGI (reference sequence). V lost 4 bases and J lost 4, with 8 bases in between. The CDR3 covers 13 residues. Written as DNA, the CDR3 is TGTGCCAGCAGTTCCGGGGGAGGAAACACCATATATTTT. Residues: CASSSGGGNTIYF.

The J gene is TRBJ1-4, the V gene TRBV2, with TRBD1 identical over 9 bases. Unmatched junction bases numbered 12, after V lost 5 bases and J lost 8 bases. CDR1 SNHLY and CDR2 FYNNEI come from the germline V gene. The length of the CDR3 is 16 residues. The CDR3 nucleotides are TGTGCCAGCAGTTTTCTGCCGGGACAGGGAGGGGAAAAACTGTTTTTT. As protein: CASSFLPGQGGEKLFF. Full variable domain (rest looked up from reference TRBV2 and TRBJ1-4): EPEVTQTPSHQVTQMGQEVILRCVPISNHLYFYWYRQILGQKVEFLVSFYNNEISEKSEIFDDQFSVERPDGSNFTLKIRSTKLEDSAMYFCASSFLPGQGGEKLFFGSGTQLSVL.

This chain uses TRBV2 with TRBJ2-1; maybe TRBD2 (6 bases). Trimming shortened V by 4 bases and J by 3 bases, and 10 bases separated the two germline ends. Germline CDR1 is SNHLY and CDR2 is FYNNEI. The CDR3 is 14 residues long. Written as DNA, the CDR3 is TGTGCCAGCAGTGCCGGGAGTTACTACAATGAGCAGTTCTTC. Amino acids: CASSAGSYYNEQFF.

This clone was found a few times. The chain uses TRBV6-1 and TRBJ1-4; the D is unclear. CDR1 and CDR2 (germline): MNHNS, SASEGT. The CDR3 totals 13 residues. Trimming stripped 8 bases from V and 7 bases from J, with 14 bases between. CDR3 protein: CASLSGGGEKLFF. The CDR3, as DNA: TGTGCCAGCCTCTCAGGAGGAGGTGAAAAACTGTTTTTT.

Details on this clone: The same CDR3 is also encoded by other DNA sequences in this sample. V is TRBV6-1 and J is TRBJ2-7; 7 nucleotides line up with TRBD2. The J segment lost 3 bases and the V segment lost 0 bases, leaving 2 bases of the junction unmatched. Germline lookup yields CDR1 MNHNS and CDR2 SASEGT. This CDR3 spans 14 amino acids. As DNA, the CDR3 is TGTGCCAGCAGTGAAGCGGGAGGGCACTACGAGCAGTACTTC. The encoded protein is CASSEAGGHYEQYF.